These 10 T cell receptor beta chains were sequenced from one sample in a study of monozygotic twins with inflammatory bowel disease. TCRdb re-analyzed the 5' RACE reads; it lists each CDR3 protein once, without DNA. Recorded for this sample: some 160,000 distinct CDR3 sequences. The specimen sequenced was blood. These receptors all come from a human donor with ulcerative colitis or Crohn's disease, or a healthy co-twin of an affected twin (not recorded which).

The V gene is TRBV6-1, the J gene TRBJ1-1; TCRdb returns TRBD1, unconfirmable since there is no DNA. This CDR3 region has 16 residues. CDR1 and CDR2 (germline): MNHNS, SASEGT. The chain's CDR3 is CASSQLGGTADTEAFF.

The CDR3 sequence: CASSLDGERTGELFF. The rearrangement joins TRBV5-1 to TRBJ2-2. CDR1 and CDR2 (germline): SGHRS, YFSETQ. This CDR3 spans 15 amino acids. The full variable domain, rest sourced from reference TRBV5-1 and TRBJ2-2, is KAGVTQTPRYLIKTRGQQVTLSCSPISGHRSVSWYQQTPGQGLQFLFEYFSETQRNKGNFPGRFSGRQFSNSRSEMNVSTLELGDSALYLCASSLDGERTGELFFGEGSRLTVL.

The chain is built from TRBV11-2 and TRBJ2-3; the D gene TCRdb calls, TRBD2, cannot be checked with no DNA. The V gene's germline CDR1 is SGHAT and CDR2 FQNNGV. This CDR3 region has 18 residues. CDR3 in amino acids: CASSLVGTSPSSLYTQYF.

The rearrangement links TRBV7-2 to TRBJ2-7; with no DNA, the TCRdb D assignment of TRBD1 cannot be verified. This CDR3 comprises 13 residues. Germline V gives CDR1 SGHTA, CDR2 FQGNSA. CDR3 in amino acids: CASSLVQQGEQYF. The complete variable domain, with remaining parts taken from reference TRBV7-2 and TRBJ2-7, reads GAGVSQSPSNKVTEKGKDVELRCDPISGHTALYWYRQSLGQGLEFLIYFQGNSAPDKSGLPSDRFSAERTGGSVSTLTIQRTQQEDSAVYLCASSLVQQGEQYFGPGTRLTVT.

The chain couples TRBV5-1 to TRBJ2-2. The length of the CDR3 is 15 residues. The germline CDR1 and CDR2 sequences are SGHRS and YFSETQ. The CDR3 spells CASSLRRANTGELFF. Complete variable domain (other parts from reference TRBV5-1 and TRBJ2-2): KAGVTQTPRYLIKTRGQQVTLSCSPISGHRSVSWYQQTPGQGLQFLFEYFSETQRNKGNFPGRFSGRQFSNSRSEMNVSTLELGDSALYLCASSLRRANTGELFFGEGSRLTVL.

This chain uses TRBV3-1 with TRBJ1-1; no DNA is available, so the TRBD1 call from TCRdb remains unchecked. The CDR3 loop spans 18 amino acids. The germline CDR1 and CDR2 sequences are LGHDT and YNNKEL (reference sequence). CDR3 residues: CASSQVSLREAADTEAFF.

CDR3 protein: CASSGMQGAGELFF. This chain joins TRBV7-2 and TRBJ2-2; the D call from TCRdb, TRBD1, cannot be confirmed without DNA. The CDR3 consists of 14 residues. CDR1 and CDR2 (germline): SGHTA, FQGNSA.

The rearrangement links TRBV27 to TRBJ1-2; the D gene TCRdb calls, TRBD1, cannot be checked with no DNA. Germline V gene data show CDR1 as MNHEY and CDR2 as SMNVEV (reference sequence). The CDR3 is made up of 13 amino acids. Here the CDR3 reads CASRTADRSGYTF.

This sequence joins TRBV5-6 and TRBJ2-1; the TRBD1 assignment by TCRdb is unverifiable without DNA. CDR1 is SGHDT and CDR2 is YYEEEE in the germline V gene. There are 14 residues in the CDR3. The CDR3 region is CASSPTDRVNEQFF.

CDR3 residues: CSARDSQREKLFF. The chain joins TRBV20-1 to TRBJ1-4; with no DNA, the TCRdb D assignment of TRBD1 cannot be verified. The CDR3 spans 13 residues. Germline CDR1 and CDR2: DFQATT and SNEGSKA (reference sequence).